The 17 T cell receptor beta chains listed next were all sequenced from one sample in a study of blood T cell repertoires in COVID-19. Some clones are missing from TCRdb's copy, which holds only in-frame ones; the method was immunoSEQ multiplex PCR. The table lists around 160,000 clones, roughly four fifths of them singletons. The sequenced sample was peripheral blood. Every receptor here comes from a man in his 60s with active or convalescent COVID-19.

The chain carries TRBV5-1 and TRBJ1-4, with 8 bases that match TRBD1. Per germline, CDR1 SGHRS and CDR2 YFSETQ. The CDR3 has 14 residues. J was trimmed by 5 bases and V by 4 bases; bases with no gene match: 4. Here the CDR3 reads CASSHGQGNEKLFF. DNA of the CDR3: TGCGCCAGCAGCCATGGACAGGGAAATGAAAAACTGTTTTTT.

J is TRBJ2-3 and V is TRBV18; TRBD1 matches at 7 bases. Germline V gives CDR1 KGHSH, CDR2 LQKENI. J gave up 4 bases and V 4 bases, and 5 bases lay outside the gene matches. This CDR3 has 14 amino acids. The CDR3, as DNA: TGTGCCAGCTCACGGGACAGCGTGGCAGATACGCAGTATTTT. Translating gives CASSRDSVADTQYF.

This chain joins TRBV6-5 and TRBJ1-2, with TRBD1 matching 8 bases. Trimming removed 6 bases from V and 0 bases from J; junction bases left unmatched: 3. The germline V gene encodes CDR1 MNHEY and CDR2 SVGAGI. The CDR3 is 14 amino acids. The CDR3 loop is CASSRGQANYGYTF. In DNA form, the CDR3 reads TGTGCCAGCAGCCGGGGACAGGCTAACTATGGCTACACCTTC.

This clone occurred a few times. V gene TRBV6-5 combines with J gene TRBJ1-1, with D maybe TRBD1 (5 bases). Germline-derived CDR1 and CDR2 are MNHEY and SVGAGI. V lost 8 bases and J lost 5, with 15 bases in between. The CDR3 spans 13 residues. Here the CDR3 reads CASHRGFRTEAFF. The CDR3 DNA reads TGTGCCAGCCACCGGGGGTTTCGGACTGAAGCTTTCTTT.

J is TRBJ2-5 and V is TRBV5-4; perhaps TRBD2 as D (7 bases). Per the germline V gene, CDR1 is SGHNT and CDR2 is YYREEE (reference sequence). V gave up 4 bases and J gave up 5 bases, with 9 bases separating them. The CDR3 has 12 amino acids. CDR3 sequence: CASSRGGETQYF. DNA of the CDR3: TGTGCCAGCAGCAGGGGGGGGGAGACCCAGTACTTC. Together with reference TRBV5-4 and TRBJ2-5, the CDR3 gives the full variable domain: ETGVTQSPTHLIKTRGQQVTLRCSSQSGHNTVSWYQQALGQGPQFIFQYYREEENGRGNFPPRFSGLQFPNYSSELNVNALELDDSALYLCASSRGGETQYFGPGTRLLVL.

The CDR3 region has the DNA TGCGCCAGCAGCTTACAGCATCTGGGGGCCAACGTCCTGACTTTC. This encodes CASSLQHLGANVLTF. This chain joins TRBV5-1 and TRBJ2-6; D is uncertain. This CDR3 region has 15 residues. The V gene lost 2 bases and the J gene lost 4 bases, with 10 bases spanning the gap. Germline CDR1 and CDR2: SGHRS and YFSETQ.

The V call is TRBV24-1, the J call TRBJ1-2; the D is unclear. Germline V lookup: CDR1 KGHDR, CDR2 SFDVKD. The CDR3 is made up of 14 amino acids. Trimming cost V 2 bases and J 6 bases, with 12 bases left between them. This CDR3 is CATSDSEGGHGYTF. In DNA, the CDR3 is TGTGCCACCAGTGATTCCGAGGGAGGCCATGGCTACACCTTC.

This clone was counted between two and nine times. The CDR3 nucleotides read TGTGCCAGCAGTACCTCGGACAGGGTGAGGTACGAGCAGTACTTC. Translating gives CASSTSDRVRYEQYF. The chain joins TRBV28 to TRBJ2-7; 8 nucleotides line up with TRBD1. This CDR3 is built from 15 residues. In germline, CDR1 is MDHEN, CDR2 SYDVKM. The junction had 10 bases not matched to a gene; V was cut back by 5 bases and J by 4 bases.

The V gene is TRBV6-1, the J gene TRBJ2-2, with TRBD2 identical over 12 bases. V was clipped by 2 bases and J by 4 bases; unmatched bases: 2. This CDR3 is built from 16 residues. Per germline, CDR1 MNHNS and CDR2 SASEGT. The CDR3 coding sequence is TGTGCCAGCAGTGAACTAGCGGGAGGGCCCACCGGGGAGCTGTTTTTT. Its protein product is CASSELAGGPTGELFF.

This chain uses TRBV5-5 with TRBJ1-3; 7 bases are a match to TRBD1. The CDR3 consists of 14 residues. Germline values: CDR1 SGHKS, CDR2 YYEKEE (reference sequence). Trimming at V came to 4 bases and at J to 5 bases, leaving 6 bases not matched to a gene. The CDR3 protein is CASSPGQTRNTIYF. Here the CDR3 DNA reads TGTGCCAGCAGCCCGGGACAGACAAGAAACACCATATATTTT.

V is TRBV6-5 and J is TRBJ1-4; D may be TRBD1 (5 bases). The CDR3 contains 15 residues. The ends were cut back, 6 bases at V and 6 bases at J, with 17 bases in the middle. CDR1 and CDR2 from the germline V gene are MNHEY and SVGAGI. CDR3 bases: TGTGCCAGCAGGAACGCGGGGGGGAGTGATGAAAAACTGTTTTTT. Its protein product is CASRNAGGSDEKLFF.

The J gene is TRBJ1-1, the V gene TRBV28, with unresolved D. The V end lost 7 bases, the J end lost 5 bases, and 11 bases lay between the germline ends. Germline V gene data show CDR1 as MDHEN and CDR2 as SYDVKM. This CDR3 has 12 residues. The CDR3 nucleotides are TGTGCCAGCACTACAGTTAGGACTGAAGCTTTCTTT. Translation: CASTTVRTEAFF.

The rearrangement links TRBV4-1 to TRBJ2-3; D call uncertain. V was shortened by 1 base and J by 2 bases, with 4 bases between the two germline ends. Germline V gene sequence: CDR1 MGHRA, CDR2 YSYEKL. CDR3 size: 13 residues. The CDR3, as DNA: TGCGCCAGCAGCCAAGTATCCACAGATACGCAGTATTTT. It translates to CASSQVSTDTQYF.

The V and J genes are TRBV3-1 (or the pseudogene TRBV3-2) and TRBJ1-2; tentative D call: TRBD1 (6 bases). There are 16 residues in the CDR3. The germline V gene has CDR1 LGHDT and CDR2 YNNKEL (reference sequence). Trimming took 1 base from V and 6 from J, leaving 18 bases between them. CDR3 bases: TGTGCCAGCAGCCAAGCGCCTCTGCGAGGGGGTCATGGCTACACCTTC. It specifies CASSQAPLRGGHGYTF.

The chain uses TRBV6-6 and TRBJ1-5, with D perhaps TRBD1 (6 bases). The germline CDR1 and CDR2 sequences are MNHNY and SVGAGI (reference sequence). Trimming cost V 2 bases and J 6 bases, with 14 bases left between them. The CDR3 runs to 15 residues. The CDR3 region is CASSYVQGLGQPQHF. The CDR3 coding sequence is TGTGCCAGCAGTTACGTACAGGGTTTAGGTCAGCCCCAGCATTTT.

The V and J genes are TRBV6-5 and TRBJ2-3, with 9 bases identical to TRBD2. CDR3 length: 14 amino acids. CDR1 and CDR2 (germline): MNHEY, SVGAGI. Germline trimming cut 7 bases from V and 5 bases from J; bases unmatched to any gene: 7. CDR3 sequence (DNA): TGTGCCAGCACCTTAGCGGGAGAAGAAGATACGCAGTATTTT. Translation gives CASTLAGEEDTQYF.

The chain combines TRBV6-5 with TRBJ2-3, with 9 bases aligning to TRBD2. This CDR3 spans 15 amino acids. Germline V gene lookup returns CDR1 MNHEY and CDR2 SVGAGI. Trimming took 7 bases from V and 2 from J; bases not matched to a gene: 7. The CDR3 sequence: CASTHSGSLTDTQYF. Written as DNA, the CDR3 is TGTGCCAGCACCCATAGCGGGAGCCTCACAGATACGCAGTATTTT.